This TCR beta chain derives from a study of shared T cell receptors in the human thymus (dated by TCRdb to the early 2020s). Study-wide context: The study examined how self-reactive, shared T-cell receptor alpha chains are generated in the human thymus.

Worth noting for this clone: Its antigen has not been determined. There are no base qualities to consult, and no much larger clone falls within one base.

Library preparation employed the immunoSEQ multiplex PCR assay. The table comes from immuneACCESS by way of TCRdb, which keeps in-frame sequences with V and J called. Part of the clones is missing from these tables; in studies checked, under half for an unresolved V gene and the rest for unknown reasons. This sample is represented by 700,000 to 750,000 clones; 80% to 90% of them were singletons. In total, the top ten clones hold approximately 0.01% of the sample. The sample was also reused in another study, on human thymus T cells. The second study reports: The donors were immunologically healthy infants in Finland who had open corrective cardiac surgery for congenital heart defects. The thymus tissue came from surgical resects taken out during corrective cardiac surgery. Both the thymic and the peripheral blood repertoires appeared to show biased V and J gene segment usage. Highly overlapping thymic TCR repertoires among unrelated individuals were reported in the related research. TCR alpha and beta repertoires from roughly eight infant thymus samples and a few related peripheral blood samples were characterized in the study. Donor ages ranged from about 6 to 250 days, and the cohort comprised six or seven male and two female infants. Thymocytes were freed from the tissue by mechanical means and kept at -70 degrees C as pellets of about 9-30 million cells. A QIAsymphony instrument was used to extract genomic DNA from the frozen cell pellets. Using the immunoSEQ multiplex PCR assay, the TCRB and TCRAD loci were amplified from a standardized quantity of quality-controlled genomic DNA. The V(D)J region was spanned by amplicons of a length sufficient to cover the CDR3 and to identify V and J genes. Through the commercial immunoSEQ service, the amplicons were sequenced on an Illumina platform. Primer bias and sequencing errors were corrected as previously described, and TCRAD and TCRB were defined on the basis of the IMGT database. Analysis of the repertoires was done with immunoSEQ Analyzer 3.0 and VDJTools and included basic statistics, V/J segment usage, diversity estimates, rarefaction and pairwise overlap. Diversity was estimated with Chao1, ChaoE, Efron-Thisted, Shannon and inverse Simpson indices, and also on datasets down-sampled to the smallest sample. Repertoire overlap was determined by strict matching of CDR3 nucleotide sequence, V gene and J gene, and Jaccard-based multidimensional scaling clustering was applied. On average, thymus samples yielded around 800,000 unique TCRB clonotypes, whereas blood samples yielded around 84,000.

The sample comprised thymocytes. The TCR was taken from a girl under three years old with a congenital heart defect. Donor details come from another sample of the same person, matched by shared clones.

The CDR3 region: CASRRGANEQFF. The DNA sequence is given as TGTGCCAGCAGGCGGGGGGCAAATGAGCAGTTCTTC. The chain is encoded by TRBV6-5 joined to TRBJ2-1; TRBD2 lines up with 8 middle nucleotides. Germline trimming amounts to 6 bases on V and 7 bases on J, with 2 as the count of junction bases outside the gene matches. The CDR3 runs 12 residues from the cysteine to the phenylalanine. The CDR3 DNA has 36 bases and is translated from base 1. For CDR1 and CDR2, the germline V gene lists MNHEY and SVGAGI.